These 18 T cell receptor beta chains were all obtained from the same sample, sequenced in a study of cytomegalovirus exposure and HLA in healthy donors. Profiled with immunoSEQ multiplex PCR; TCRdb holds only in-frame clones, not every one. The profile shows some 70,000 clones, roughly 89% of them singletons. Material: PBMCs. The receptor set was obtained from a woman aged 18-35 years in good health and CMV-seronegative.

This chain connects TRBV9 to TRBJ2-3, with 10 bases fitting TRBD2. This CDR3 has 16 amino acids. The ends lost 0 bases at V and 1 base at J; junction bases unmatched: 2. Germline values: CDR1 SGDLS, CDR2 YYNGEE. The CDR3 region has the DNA TGTGCCAGCAGCGTAGCTGGGACTAGCGGCACAGATACGCAGTATTTT. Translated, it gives CASSVAGTSGTDTQYF.

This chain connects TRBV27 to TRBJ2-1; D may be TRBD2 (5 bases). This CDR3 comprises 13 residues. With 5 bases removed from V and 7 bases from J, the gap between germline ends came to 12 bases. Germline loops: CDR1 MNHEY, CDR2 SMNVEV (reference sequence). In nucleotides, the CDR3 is TGTGCCAGCAGTGCGGGTCTGGGAAATGAGCAGTTCTTC. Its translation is CASSAGLGNEQFF.

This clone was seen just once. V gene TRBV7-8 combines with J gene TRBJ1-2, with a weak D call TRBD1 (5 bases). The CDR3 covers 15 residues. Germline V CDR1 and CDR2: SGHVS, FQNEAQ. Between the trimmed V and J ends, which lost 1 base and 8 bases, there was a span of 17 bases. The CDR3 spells CASSLDPPQAEGYTF. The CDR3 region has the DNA TGTGCCAGCAGCTTAGATCCCCCACAGGCTGAGGGCTACACCTTC.

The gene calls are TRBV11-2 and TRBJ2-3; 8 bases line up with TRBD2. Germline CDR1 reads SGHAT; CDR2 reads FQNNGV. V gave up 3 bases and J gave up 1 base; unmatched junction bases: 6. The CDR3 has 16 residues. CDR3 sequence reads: CASSFLRGGRTDTQYF. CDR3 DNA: TGTGCCAGCAGCTTCCTTCGGGGGGGTCGCACAGATACGCAGTATTTT. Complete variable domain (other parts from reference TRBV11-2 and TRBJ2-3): EAGVAQSPRYKIIEKRQSVAFWCNPISGHATLYWYQQILGQGPKLLIQFQNNGVVDDSQLPKDRFSAERLKGVDSTLKIQPAKLEDSAVYLCASSFLRGGRTDTQYFGPGTRLTVL.

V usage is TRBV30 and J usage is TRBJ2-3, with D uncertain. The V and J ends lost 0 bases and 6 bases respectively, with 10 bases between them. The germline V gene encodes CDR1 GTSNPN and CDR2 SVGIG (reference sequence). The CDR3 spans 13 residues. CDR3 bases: TGTGCCTGGAGTGTAGATCTCCGGGATACGCAGTATTTT. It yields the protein CAWSVDLRDTQYF. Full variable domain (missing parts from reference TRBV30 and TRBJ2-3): SQTIHQWPATLVQPVGSPLSLECTVEGTSNPNLYWYRQAAGRGLQLLFYSVGIGQISSEVPQNLSASRPQDRQFILSSKKLLLSDSGFYLCAWSVDLRDTQYFGPGTRLTVL.

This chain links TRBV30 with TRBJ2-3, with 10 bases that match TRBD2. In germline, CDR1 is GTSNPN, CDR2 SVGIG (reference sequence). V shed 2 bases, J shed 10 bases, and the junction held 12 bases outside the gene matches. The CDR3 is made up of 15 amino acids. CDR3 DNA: TGTGCCTGGAGTCGACTAGCGGGCGGCTCCGGTGCGCAGTATTTT. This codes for CAWSRLAGGSGAQYF.

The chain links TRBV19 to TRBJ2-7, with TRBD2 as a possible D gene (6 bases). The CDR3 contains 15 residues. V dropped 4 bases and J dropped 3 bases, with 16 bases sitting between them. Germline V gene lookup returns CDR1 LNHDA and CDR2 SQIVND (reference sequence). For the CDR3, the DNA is TGTGCCAGTAGTAATGGGCCGGGACTTAACTACGAGCAGTACTTC. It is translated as CASSNGPGLNYEQYF.

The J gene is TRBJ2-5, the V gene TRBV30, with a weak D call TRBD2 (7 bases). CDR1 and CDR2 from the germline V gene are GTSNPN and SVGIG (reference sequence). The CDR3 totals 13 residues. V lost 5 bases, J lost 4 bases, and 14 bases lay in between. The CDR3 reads CAWEQGGGETQYF. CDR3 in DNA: TGTGCCTGGGAACAGGGAGGGGGAGAGACCCAGTACTTC.

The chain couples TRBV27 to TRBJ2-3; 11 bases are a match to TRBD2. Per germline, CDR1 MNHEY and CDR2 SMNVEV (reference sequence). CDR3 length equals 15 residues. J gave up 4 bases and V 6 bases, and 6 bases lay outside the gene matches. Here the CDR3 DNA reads TGTGCCAGCAGGTATGGGACTAGCGGAGCAGATACGCAGTATTTT. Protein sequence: CASRYGTSGADTQYF.

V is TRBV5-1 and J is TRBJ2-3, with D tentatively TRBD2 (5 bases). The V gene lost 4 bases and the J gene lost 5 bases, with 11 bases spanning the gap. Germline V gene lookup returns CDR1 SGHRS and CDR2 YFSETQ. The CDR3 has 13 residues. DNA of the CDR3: TGCGCCAGCAGCCCAACTAGTAGAGATACGCAGTATTTT. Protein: CASSPTSRDTQYF. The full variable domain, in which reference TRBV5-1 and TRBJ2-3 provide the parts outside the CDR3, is KAGVTQTPRYLIKTRGQQVTLSCSPISGHRSVSWYQQTPGQGLQFLFEYFSETQRNKGNFPGRFSGRQFSNSRSEMNVSTLELGDSALYLCASSPTSRDTQYFGPGTRLTVL.

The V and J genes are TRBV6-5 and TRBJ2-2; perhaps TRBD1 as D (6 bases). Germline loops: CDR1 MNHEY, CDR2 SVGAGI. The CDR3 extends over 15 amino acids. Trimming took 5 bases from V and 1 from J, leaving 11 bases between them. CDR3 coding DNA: TGTGCCAGCAGTACCAGGACAGAGAACACCGGGGAGCTGTTTTTT. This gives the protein CASSTRTENTGELFF.

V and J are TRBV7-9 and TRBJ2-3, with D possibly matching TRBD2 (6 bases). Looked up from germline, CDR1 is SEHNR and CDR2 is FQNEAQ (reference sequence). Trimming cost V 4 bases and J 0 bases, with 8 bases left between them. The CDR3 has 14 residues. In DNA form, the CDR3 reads TGTGCCAGCAGCTGGGGAGGTAGCACAGATACGCAGTATTTT. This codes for CASSWGGSTDTQYF.

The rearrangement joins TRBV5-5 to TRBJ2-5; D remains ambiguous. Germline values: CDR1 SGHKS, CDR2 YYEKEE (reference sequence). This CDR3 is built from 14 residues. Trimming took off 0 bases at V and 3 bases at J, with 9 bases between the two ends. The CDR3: CASSLAVLKETQYF. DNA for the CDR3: TGTGCCAGCAGCTTGGCGGTGTTAAAAGAGACCCAGTACTTC.

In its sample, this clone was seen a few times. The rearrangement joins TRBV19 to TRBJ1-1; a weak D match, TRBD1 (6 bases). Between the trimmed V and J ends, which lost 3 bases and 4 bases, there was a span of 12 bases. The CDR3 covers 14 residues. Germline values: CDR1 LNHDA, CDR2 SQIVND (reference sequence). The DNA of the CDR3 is TGTGCCAGTAGTATGACAGGCGGAACCACTGAAGCTTTCTTT. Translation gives CASSMTGGTTEAFF.

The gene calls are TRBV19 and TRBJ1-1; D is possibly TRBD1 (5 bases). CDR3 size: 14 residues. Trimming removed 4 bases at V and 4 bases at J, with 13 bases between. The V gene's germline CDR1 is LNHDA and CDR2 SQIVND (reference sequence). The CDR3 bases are TGTGCCAGTAGTACAGGGATAACCCCCACTGAAGCTTTCTTT. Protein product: CASSTGITPTEAFF.

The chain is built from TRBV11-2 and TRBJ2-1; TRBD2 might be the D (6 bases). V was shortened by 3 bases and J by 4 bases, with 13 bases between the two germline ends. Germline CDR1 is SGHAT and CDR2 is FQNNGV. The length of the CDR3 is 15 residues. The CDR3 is CASSFMGGPYNEQFF. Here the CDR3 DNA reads TGTGCCAGCAGCTTCATGGGGGGACCTTACAATGAGCAGTTCTTC.

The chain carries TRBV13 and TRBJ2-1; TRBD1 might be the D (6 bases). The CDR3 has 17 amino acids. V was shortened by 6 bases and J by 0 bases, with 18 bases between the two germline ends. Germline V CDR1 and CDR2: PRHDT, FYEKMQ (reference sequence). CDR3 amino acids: CASRRGLKGGSYNEQFF. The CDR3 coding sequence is TGTGCCAGCAGACGGGGCCTCAAAGGGGGCTCCTACAATGAGCAGTTCTTC.

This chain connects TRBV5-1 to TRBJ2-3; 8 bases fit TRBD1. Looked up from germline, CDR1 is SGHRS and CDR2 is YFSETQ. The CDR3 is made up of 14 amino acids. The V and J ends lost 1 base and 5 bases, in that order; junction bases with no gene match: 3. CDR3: CASSLRDRGDTQYF. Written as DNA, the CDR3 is TGCGCCAGCAGCTTGAGAGACAGGGGAGATACGCAGTATTTT.